This T cell receptor beta chain was sequenced during a study of T cell changes during pregnancy in multiple sclerosis. Libraries were prepared by immunoSEQ multiplex PCR; TCRdb keeps only in-frame clonotypes and omits some of them. This sample carries about 50,000 clones, roughly nine tenths of them seen once, and the ten largest clones take 0.35% to 0.45%. The clonotype was recovered from a female donor with multiple sclerosis, enrolled in a pregnancy study. Sequenced material: CD4+ T cells from peripheral blood mononuclear cells, taken after pregnancy.

CDR3 region: CASSLGTWPPEAFF. The CDR3 DNA reads as TGCGCCAGCAGTCTCGGGACATGGCCCCCTGAAGCTTTCTTT. The chain employs TRBV5-1 and TRBJ1-1; the D gene is possibly TRBD1 (6 bases). Looked up from germline, CDR1 is SGHRS and CDR2 is YFSETQ. V was clipped by 5 bases and J by 6 bases, with 17 bases between them. The CDR3 loop spans 14 amino acids.